Given below is one TCR beta chain in context. Its cognate antigen is unknown. Produced via immunoSEQ multiplex PCR; TCRdb's table is partial and in-frame only. The table lists about 47,000 clones, approximately 94% of them singletons. This entry is derived from a study of graft-versus-host responses after intestinal transplantation. Germline V gives CDR1 MNHEY, CDR2 SVGAGI. V shed 4 bases, J shed 0 bases, and the junction held 3 bases outside the gene matches. CDR3 length equals 16 residues. Study findings and constraints: Ileal or blood samples showed some GvH clones first, and such clones were also found in recipient marrow.

The receptor comes from a human patient who received an intestinal transplant, so some T cells may come from the graft donor. This chain connects TRBV6-5 to TRBJ1-6, with 7 bases matching TRBD1. The starting material was PBMCs, obtained approximately 360 days after intestinal transplant. The DNA of the CDR3 is TGTGCCAGCAGTTTGAACAGGGGCTCCTATAATTCACCCCTCCACTTT. This codes for CASSLNRGSYNSPLHF.